This TCR beta chain emerged from a study of T cells in Graves' hyperthyroidism and ophthalmopathy. RNA transcripts gave rise to amplified TCR beta CDR3 regions. HTBI primers drove first-round RT-PCR of the TCR CDR3. MiXCR, applied by TCRdb to the multiplex PCR reads, yields one record per CDR3 protein. This repertoire shows some 350,000 distinct CDR3 sequences, over 15% found once; its top ten account for 3.7%. V lost 0 bases to trimming and J lost 5 bases, with 14 bases between them. From germline, CDR1 is SGHRS and CDR2 YFSETQ. The CDR3 spans 15 residues. This chain joins TRBV5-1 and TRBJ1-1, with D tentatively TRBD1 (5 bases). Sequenced input: blood. The receptor was derived from a woman aged 18-30 years with Graves' hyperthyroidism. The CDR3 bases are TGCGCCAGCAGCTTGGCCGTAGGGGTAGGAACTGAAGCTTTCTTT. It codes for CASSLAVGVGTEAFF.